One TCR beta chain is described in this entry. The entry originates in a study of shared clonotypes between healthy human individuals. Unmatched junction bases numbered 11, after V lost 3 bases and J lost 5 bases. From germline, CDR1 is SGHTS and CDR2 YDEGEE. The CDR3 sequence is 18 residues long. Genomic DNA belonging to each subset was distributed in equal measure over several immunoSEQ plates. Profiling relied on immunoSEQ multiplex PCR, and the TCRdb table lists in-frame clones only, not all of them. The table includes more than 2 million clones, more than 90% detected once. Specimen: naive CD4+ T cells sorted from blood. Subset defined: CD45RA+ positively selected. The chain recombines TRBV5-8 with TRBJ2-2; 12 nucleotides match TRBD2. The clonotype originates from a man between 18 and 35 years old in good health. Here the CDR3 reads CASSSRFLAGGRTGELFF. CDR3 nucleotide sequence: TGTGCCAGCAGCTCCCGATTCCTAGCGGGAGGGAGAACCGGGGAGCTGTTTTTT. The whole variable domain, filled in from reference TRBV5-8 and TRBJ2-2, reads EAGVTQSPTHLIKTRGQQATLRCSPISGHTSVYWYQQALGLGLQFLLWYDEGEERNRGNFPPRFSGRQFPNYSSELNVNALELEDSALYLCASSSRFLAGGRTGELFFGEGSRLTVL.